Listed below are T cell receptor beta chains from one sample, sequenced in a study of early T cells in non-severe SARS-CoV-2 infection. Via MiXCR, TCRdb re-called the 5' RACE reads, giving one row per CDR3 protein. The sample holds 20,000 to 25,000 distinct CDR3 sequences; 4% are singletons and the top ten take about 1.5%. Specimen: whole blood. These receptor sequences come from an adult who was a healthcare worker with PCR-confirmed SARS-CoV-2 infection or an uninfected control (not recorded which). CDR3s include the opening cysteine and the closing phenylalanine or tryptophan. D genes are given only for firm matches. The size of a clone is reported for some rows only, either as once, few or many, or as a class for expanded clones.

>TRBJ2-1|TRBV5-6|many|TRBD2
CASSYRYLAGPSSYNEQFF
TGTGCCAGCAGCTACAGATATCTAGCGGGTCCAAGCTCCTACAATGAGCAGTTCTTC
>TRBJ1-6|TRBV6-2/TRBV6-3|many|NA
CASSYPTDRGSPLHF
TGTGCCAGCAGTTACCCCACGGACAGAGGATCACCCCTCCACTTT
>TRBJ2-5|TRBV3-1|NA|TRBD2
CASSQVWTSGGETQYF
TGTGCCAGCAGCCAAGTTTGGACTAGCGGGGGAGAGACCCAGTACTTC
>TRBJ2-3|TRBV30|many|NA
CAWSLEISTDTQYF
TGTGCCTGGAGTCTAGAGATTAGCACAGATACGCAGTATTTT
>TRBJ1-2|TRBV6-2/TRBV6-3|medium-sized|NA
CASRLRQYGYTF
TGTGCCAGCAGACTCCGACAGTATGGCTACACCTTC
>TRBJ2-3|TRBV12-3/TRBV12-4|many|NA
CASSPNTDTQYF
TGTGCCAGCAGTCCAAATACAGATACGCAGTATTTT
>TRBJ2-1|TRBV5-4|few|TRBD2
CASGGGWSYNEQFF
TGTGCCAGCGGGGGGGGATGGTCCTACAATGAGCAGTTCTTC
>TRBJ2-7|TRBV19|medium-sized|NA
CASSTPGDTYEQYF
TGTGCCAGTAGTACCCCCGGGGACACGTACGAGCAGTACTTC
>TRBJ1-6|TRBV12-3/TRBV12-4|medium-sized|NA
CASSPGGGGHSPLHF
TGTGCCAGCAGTCCCGGTGGAGGGGGTCATTCACCCCTCCACTTT
>TRBJ1-5|TRBV2|NA|NA
CASGSAGSSNQPQHF
TGTGCCAGCGGGAGTGCTGGGAGTAGCAATCAGCCCCAGCATTTT
>TRBJ1-5|TRBV7-2|many|NA
CASSLARSNQPQHF
TGTGCCAGCAGCTTAGCCCGCTCAAATCAGCCCCAGCATTTT
>TRBJ2-3|TRBV6-4|medium-sized|NA
CASSDRGSTDTQYF
TGTGCCAGCAGTGACCGGGGCTCCACAGATACGCAGTATTTT
>TRBJ2-1|TRBV7-3|many|NA
CASSVGSSSYNEQFF
TGTGCCAGCAGCGTGGGCTCGAGCTCCTACAATGAGCAGTTCTTC
>TRBJ2-7|TRBV18|few|TRBD1
CASSQTGQTYEQYF
TGTGCCAGCTCACAAACGGGACAGACTTACGAGCAGTACTTC
>TRBJ1-2|TRBV11-2|many|NA
CASSSRTDAANYGYTF
TGTGCCAGCAGCTCTCGGACCGACGCCGCTAACTATGGCTACACCTTC
>TRBJ2-3|TRBV5-4|NA|TRBD2
CVSGLAGDGTDTQYF
TGTGTCAGTGGACTAGCGGGGGATGGCACAGATACGCAGTATTTT
>TRBJ1-2|TRBV19|many|NA
CASGGYGYTF
TGTGCCAGTGGCGGGTACGGCTACACCTTC
>TRBJ1-3|TRBV6-6|many|NA
CASSHRDGTAPGNTIYF
TGTGCCAGCAGTCACCGGGACGGCACGGCTCCTGGAAACACCATATATTTT
>TRBJ2-7|TRBV2|many|NA
CASSLSSNEQYF
TGTGCCAGCAGCCTGTCGTCAAACGAGCAGTACTTC
>TRBJ2-3|TRBV3-1|few|TRBD2
CASRGLAGPQAADTQYF
TGTGCCAGCAGGGGACTAGCGGGGCCACAGGCAGCAGATACGCAGTATTTT
>TRBJ2-7|TRBV7-2|many|TRBD2
CASSSESGGGRHEQYF
TGTGCCAGCAGCTCTGAGAGCGGGGGGGGCCGCCACGAGCAGTACTTC
>TRBJ1-5|TRBV4-2|medium-sized|NA
CASSQEQAHNQPQHF
TGTGCCAGCAGCCAAGAACAGGCACACAATCAGCCCCAGCATTTT
>TRBJ1-2|TRBV14|many|NA
CASSQDLAGWYGYTF
TGTGCCAGCAGCCAAGATCTCGCAGGGTGGTATGGCTACACCTTC
>TRBJ2-2|TRBV5-4|medium-sized|NA
CASSLPPGSGIGELFF
TGTGCCAGCAGCTTGCCCCCGGGATCCGGTATCGGGGAGCTGTTTTTT
>TRBJ1-4|TRBV7-9|few|TRBD1
CASSLETGVEKLFF
TGTGCCAGCAGCTTGGAGACAGGGGTTGAAAAACTGTTTTTT
>TRBJ2-7|TRBV6-1|few|NA
CASSEGHVSYEQYF
TGTGCCAGCAGTGAGGGGCACGTCTCCTACGAGCAGTACTTC